The 13 T cell receptor beta chains listed next were all sequenced from one sample in a study of T cell responses to AZD1222 COVID-19 vaccine (dated by TCRdb to the early 2020s). Read against the paper, the sample's time point label means: baseline before first vaccination. Library construction relied on the immunoSEQ multiplex PCR assay. TCRdb limited this immuneACCESS table to in-frame rearrangements with V and J called. A share of clones is missing; checked studies link under half to unresolved V genes, and the rest is unexplained. This sample comprises roughly 110,000 clones, under 95% of them detected only once. The ten top clones hold approximately 22% of the sample. The starting material was peripheral blood, obtained on day 0 of AZD1222 vaccination. Receptors were obtained from an adult in good health.

The chain employs TRBV6-2 or TRBV6-3 and TRBJ1-5; 12 nucleotides align to TRBD1. The V and J ends lost 2 bases and 2 bases, in that order; junction bases with no gene match: 7. This CDR3 region has 18 residues. Per the germline V gene, CDR1 is MNHEY and CDR2 is SVGEGT. In nucleotides, the CDR3 is TGTGCCAGCAGTTACAGGGACAGGGGGCAGGGTCGCAATCAGCCCCAGCATTTT. Translation: CASSYRDRGQGRNQPQHF.

The chain uses TRBV7-7 and TRBJ2-2; 8 bases are shared with TRBD1. This CDR3 comprises 15 residues. The trim removed 5 bases at V and 2 bases at J, leaving 4 bases unmatched. From germline, CDR1 is SSHAT and CDR2 FNYEAQ (reference sequence). CDR3 sequence reads: CASSAGQGNTGELFF. The CDR3, as DNA: TGTGCCAGCAGCGCAGGACAGGGAAACACCGGGGAGCTGTTTTTT.

The rearrangement links TRBV7-9 to TRBJ2-1; no clear D gene. This CDR3 contains 17 residues. Trimming took off 2 bases at V and 0 bases at J, with 14 bases between the two ends. In germline, CDR1 is SEHNR, CDR2 FQNEAQ (reference sequence). CDR3 nucleotide sequence: TGTGCCAGCAGCTTAACTGAATCGCTTAGCTCCTACAATGAGCAGTTCTTC. Amino acid sequence: CASSLTESLSSYNEQFF. Filled out from reference TRBV7-9 and TRBJ2-1, the complete variable domain reads DTGVSQNPRHKITKRGQNVTFRCDPISEHNRLYWYRQTLGQGPEFLTYFQNEAQLEKSRLLSDRFSAERPKGSFSTLEIQRTEQGDSAMYLCASSLTESLSSYNEQFFGPGTRLTVL.

DNA of the CDR3: TGTGCCAGCAGCGCCGACGGGGGTGGAAACTACGAGCAGTACTTC. Translation: CASSADGGGNYEQYF. The V call is TRBV9, the J call TRBJ2-7; D is perhaps TRBD2 (6 bases). Trimming left V 3 bases short and J 3 bases short, with 16 bases between. CDR3 length equals 15 residues. CDR1 SGDLS and CDR2 YYNGEE come from the germline V gene.

V gene TRBV6-5 combines with J gene TRBJ1-2; 7 bases match TRBD1. This CDR3 contains 13 residues. The V segment lost 6 bases and the J segment 5 bases; nucleotides outside the gene matches: 6. Germline V gene data show CDR1 as MNHEY and CDR2 as SVGAGI. The CDR3 region has the DNA TGTGCCAGCAGGCAAGGGACAGTTTATGGCTACACCTTC. As protein: CASRQGTVYGYTF.

CDR3 bases: TGTGCCACCAGCAACCATAGACAGGGGAATTCACCCCTCCACTTT. Residues: CATSNHRQGNSPLHF. This sequence joins TRBV15 and TRBJ1-6, with 8 positions matching TRBD1. V was clipped by 4 bases and J by 7 bases; unmatched bases: 6. Germline V gene sequence: CDR1 LNHNV, CDR2 YYDKDF (reference sequence). The CDR3 runs to 15 residues.

This chain links TRBV2 with TRBJ2-3; D not resolved. Between the trimmed V and J ends, which lost 6 bases and 0 bases, there was a span of 10 bases. Germline CDR1 reads SNHLY; CDR2 reads FYNNEI. CDR3 length: 14 residues. CDR3 DNA sequence: TGTGCCAGCAGCAAGGACGGGAGCACAGATACGCAGTATTTT. Protein product: CASSKDGSTDTQYF.

This sequence joins TRBV5-4 and TRBJ2-1; 7 bases line up with TRBD2. J was trimmed by 0 bases and V by 3 bases; bases with no gene match: 9. The germline gives CDR1 SGHNT, CDR2 YYREEE (reference sequence). The CDR3 consists of 17 residues. The CDR3 nucleotides read TGTGCCAGCAGCTCCGACGGGGGGTCGGGCTCCTACAATGAGCAGTTCTTC. Its translation is CASSSDGGSGSYNEQFF.

The J gene is TRBJ2-1, the V gene TRBV7-8; 10 bases match TRBD2. The J segment lost 4 bases and the V segment lost 3 bases, leaving 3 bases of the junction unmatched. Germline V lookup: CDR1 SGHVS, CDR2 FQNEAQ. The CDR3 has 15 residues. The CDR3 loop reads CASSLGSGGYNEQFF. The CDR3 coding sequence is TGTGCCAGCAGCTTGGGTAGCGGGGGGTACAATGAGCAGTTCTTC. The whole variable domain, remainder taken from reference TRBV7-8 and TRBJ2-1, is GAGVSQSPRYKVAKRGQDVALRCDPISGHVSLFWYQQALGQGPEFLTYFQNEAQLDKSGLPSDRFFAERPEGSVSTLKIQRTQQEDSAVYLCASSLGSGGYNEQFFGPGTRLTVL.

The rearrangement joins TRBV23-1 to TRBJ1-1; no definite D call. TRBV23-1 has ORF status, its function being uncertain. V gave up 3 bases and J gave up 4 bases, with 9 bases separating them. CDR3 size: 13 residues. CDR3 in amino acids: CASSHGWVTEAFF. The CDR3 DNA follows: TGCGCCAGCAGTCATGGTTGGGTCACTGAAGCTTTCTTT.

This clone was counted only a few times. The chain employs TRBV7-2 and TRBJ2-7; D uncertain. The V and J ends lost 3 bases and 4 bases respectively, with 10 bases between them. The CDR3 covers 13 residues. Germline V gene sequence: CDR1 SGHTA, CDR2 FQGNSA. The CDR3 protein is CASSFISNYEQYF. The DNA for the CDR3 is TGTGCCAGCAGCTTTATCTCCAATTACGAGCAGTACTTC.

V gene TRBV18 combines with J gene TRBJ2-7; D gene uncertain. Between the trimmed V and J ends, which lost 3 bases and 0 bases, there was a span of 9 bases. The CDR3 runs to 14 residues. In germline, CDR1 is KGHSH, CDR2 LQKENI. CDR3 nucleotides: TGTGCCAGCTCACCCACAGATCCCTCCTACGAGCAGTACTTC. It encodes CASSPTDPSYEQYF.

This chain uses TRBV7-6 with TRBJ1-1; D remains ambiguous. The CDR3 has 13 amino acids. Germline V gene sequence: CDR1 SGHVS, CDR2 FNYEAQ. V was pared by 2 bases and J by 4 bases, with 8 bases between. The CDR3 loop is CASSLSGGTEAFF. CDR3 nucleotides: TGTGCCAGCAGCTTATCGGGTGGCACTGAAGCTTTCTTT.